This TCR beta chain stems from a study of T cells in Graves' hyperthyroidism and ophthalmopathy. Whole-study context: The blood sample was taken at first diagnosis, before treatment began.

Uncontrolled infection, other autoimmune disease, pregnancy or lactation disqualified patients from enrolment. The diagnostic basis comprised clinical symptoms, serum thyroxine and TRAb, thyroid ultrasound and orbital computed tomography. PBMCs were collected from an approximately 9.3 ml volume of fresh peripheral blood. The V gene end was trimmed by 6 bases and the J gene end by 2 bases; junction bases not matched to a gene: 3. The CDR3 is made up of 15 amino acids. Germline lookup yields CDR1 MNHEY and CDR2 SVGEGT. RNA transcripts gave rise to amplified TCR beta CDR3 regions. HTBI primers were used for first-round RT-PCR of the TCR CDR3. One entry per CDR3 protein, called by TCRdb with MiXCR from the multiplex PCR reads. This sample has some 440,000 distinct CDR3 sequences, with approximately 15% found just once.

Sequencing input: blood. The sequence was collected from a woman under 30 with Graves' hyperthyroidism. This sequence joins TRBV6-2 or TRBV6-3 and TRBJ2-5, with 13 bases identical to TRBD2. CDR3: CASRRLAGGQETQYF. The DNA of the CDR3 is TGTGCCAGCAGAAGACTAGCGGGGGGTCAAGAGACCCAGTACTTC.